This T cell receptor beta chain is drawn from a study of blood T cell repertoires in COVID-19. Study at large: Italy, Spain and the United States were the sources of the convalescent and acute COVID-19 samples. In each case, the material was cDNA or gDNA derived from T cells, B-cell-depleted T cells, or PBMCs.

Trimming pared 2 bases from V and 4 bases from J, leaving 14 bases between. The CDR3 has 15 residues. This table comes from immunoSEQ multiplex PCR, and its TCRdb copy is limited to in-frame clones, with some not included. The table records roughly 230,000 clones, about 80% of them present only once. V usage is TRBV23-1 and J usage is TRBJ1-2; TRBD1 is a possible D gene (6 bases). TRBV23-1 is treated as an ORF (open reading frame) with a function not yet certain. The sequenced sample was peripheral blood. The sequence derives from a man aged 50 to 59 with active or convalescent COVID-19. CDR3 DNA sequence: TGCGCCAGCAGTCAACATCGGGACAAAGCCTATGGCTACACCTTC. This gives the protein CASSQHRDKAYGYTF.